Following are 19 T cell receptor beta chains from one sample sequenced in a study of T cell changes during pregnancy in multiple sclerosis (dated by TCRdb to between 2018 and 2021). To prepare the library, the immunoSEQ multiplex PCR assay was applied. TCRdb mirrors the immuneACCESS table, restricted to in-frame sequences. Some clones are absent from its copies; in checked studies, under half trace to an unresolved V gene, and the reason for the others is unknown. This sample gives tens of thousands of clones in total; approximately 90% of them show up just once. Of the sample, around 1.8% is held by the ten largest clones. The sample in question was peripheral blood, obtained in the first trimester of pregnancy. Receptors were obtained from a female donor in good health, enrolled as a control in a pregnancy study.

The rearrangement links TRBV4-3 to TRBJ2-1; maybe TRBD2 (6 bases). The germline V gene encodes CDR1 LGHNA and CDR2 YSLEER. This CDR3 region has 16 residues. The germline V and J ends were trimmed by 4 bases and 7 bases, with 20 bases remaining between them. The CDR3 DNA sequence: TGCGCCAGCAGCCTGGGAGCCGGGACCGCGGGGAATGAGCAGTTCTTC. Translated: CASSLGAGTAGNEQFF.

This chain joins TRBV4-3 and TRBJ2-5; 10 bases line up with TRBD2. The V segment lost 1 base and the J segment 4 bases; nucleotides outside the gene matches: 3. Germline CDR1 is LGHNA and CDR2 is YSLEER. This CDR3 is 15 amino acids long. This chain's CDR3 is CASSQGASGGETQYF. The CDR3 coding sequence is TGCGCCAGCAGCCAAGGGGCTAGCGGGGGAGAGACCCAGTACTTC.

The chain uses TRBV4-3 and TRBJ2-1; tentative D call: TRBD1 (5 bases). Trimming stripped 3 bases from V and 4 bases from J, with 16 bases between. CDR1 is LGHNA, CDR2 YSLEER, per germline. CDR3 length equals 16 residues. DNA of the CDR3: TGCGCCAGCAGCCAGACCCAGGGCGTTCGGTACAATGAGCAGTTCTTC. Protein sequence: CASSQTQGVRYNEQFF.

The chain carries TRBV18 and TRBJ1-1; D is unclear. Germline V gene sequence: CDR1 KGHSH, CDR2 LQKENI. Trimming removed 2 bases at V and 4 bases at J, with 11 bases between. The CDR3 covers 14 residues. The CDR3 bases are TGTGCCAGCTCACCAGAGGGATCGGGCACTGAAGCTTTCTTT. Its protein is CASSPEGSGTEAFF.

The table lists this clone with a few counts. V gene TRBV12-5 combines with J gene TRBJ1-1; TRBD1 matches 8 bases. The CDR3 consists of 16 residues. Losses at the gene ends were 0 bases for V and 11 bases for J; bases not matched to a gene: 14. CDR1 LGHNT and CDR2 FRNRAP come from the germline V gene. CDR3 sequence: CASGLVSDRGFRGAFF. The DNA of the CDR3 is TGTGCTAGTGGTTTGGTATCTGACAGGGGATTCCGTGGGGCTTTCTTT.

This chain links TRBV2 with TRBJ2-5, with unresolved D. CDR1 and CDR2 (germline): SNHLY, FYNNEI. V dropped 4 bases and J dropped 5 bases, with 11 bases sitting between them. The length of the CDR3 is 13 residues. CDR3 DNA: TGTGCCAGCAGTGTAGAATTCCGGGAGACCCAGTACTTC. Amino acid sequence: CASSVEFRETQYF.

The chain is built from TRBV2 and TRBJ1-1; TRBD1 matches 11 bases. Trimming removed 3 bases from V and 4 bases from J; junction bases left unmatched: 4. This CDR3 region has 15 residues. CDR1 is SNHLY, CDR2 FYNNEI, per germline. The CDR3 region is CASSDGQGARTEAFF. DNA of the CDR3: TGTGCCAGCAGTGATGGACAGGGGGCGCGCACTGAAGCTTTCTTT.

The J gene is TRBJ2-5, the V gene TRBV9, with D possibly being TRBD2 (5 bases). Trimming stripped 4 bases from V and 5 bases from J, with 18 bases between. Germline loops: CDR1 SGDLS, CDR2 YYNGEE. The CDR3 has 15 amino acids. The CDR3, as DNA: TGTGCCAGCAGCACCCAGGACGGCCGGAGGGAGACCCAGTACTTC. The encoded protein is CASSTQDGRRETQYF.

In its sample, this clone was seen a few times. This chain connects TRBV19 to TRBJ2-2, with D possibly TRBD1 on 5 matching bases. CDR1 LNHDA and CDR2 SQIVND come from the germline V gene (reference sequence). Trimming stripped 3 bases from V and 0 bases from J, with 14 bases between. CDR3 length: 17 residues. The CDR3 reads CASSIRQRSTNTGELFF. DNA for the CDR3: TGTGCCAGTAGTATTCGACAGCGCTCCACGAACACCGGGGAGCTGTTTTTT. Full variable domain (rest looked up from reference TRBV19 and TRBJ2-2): DGGITQSPKYLFRKEGQNVTLSCEQNLNHDAMYWYRQDPGQGLRLIYYSQIVNDFQKGDIAEGYSVSREKKESFPLTVTSAQKNPTAFYLCASSIRQRSTNTGELFFGEGSRLTVL.

This chain links TRBV5-5 with TRBJ1-1, with TRBD1 as a possible D gene (5 bases). Germline CDR1 SGHKS, CDR2 YYEKEE (reference sequence). The CDR3 totals 13 residues. With 2 bases removed from V and 7 bases from J, the gap between germline ends came to 12 bases. The CDR3 nucleotides are TGTGCCAGCAGCTTCAACACCAGGGATGAAGCTTTCTTT. This codes for CASSFNTRDEAFF.

The chain uses TRBV9 and TRBJ2-1; TRBD2 matches at 15 bases. Germline lookup yields CDR1 SGDLS and CDR2 YYNGEE. The CDR3 is made up of 17 amino acids. With 4 bases clipped from V and 5 bases from J, the junction kept 7 bases outside the gene matches. CDR3 coding DNA: TGTGCCAGCAGCAAGGGGACTAGCGGGGGGCATAACAATGAGCAGTTCTTC. Its translation is CASSKGTSGGHNNEQFF.

The rearrangement links TRBV5-8 to TRBJ1-3; D possibly corresponds to TRBD1 (5 bases). V lost 4 bases and J lost 0, with 14 bases in between. This CDR3 is built from 16 residues. CDR1 is SGHTS, CDR2 YDEGEE, per germline. CDR3 DNA sequence: TGTGCCAGCAGCCCCGCGGGACGAAGCTCTGGAAACACCATATATTTT. Amino acid sequence: CASSPAGRSSGNTIYF.

The rearrangement links TRBV5-6 to TRBJ1-1; 7 bases align to TRBD1. There are 14 residues in the CDR3. Germline V lookup: CDR1 SGHDT, CDR2 YYEEEE. With 7 bases clipped from V and 8 bases from J, the junction kept 14 bases outside the gene matches. DNA of the CDR3: TGTGCCAGCCGAAACCGGGACAGATTGTCCGAAGCTTTCTTT. Translating gives CASRNRDRLSEAFF.

CDR3 protein: CASSLNRDTEAFF. Written as DNA, the CDR3 is TGTGCCAGCTCCCTTAACAGGGACACTGAAGCTTTCTTT. J is TRBJ1-1 and V is TRBV18; D might be TRBD1 (6 bases). CDR3 length: 13 amino acids. Trimming shortened V by 6 bases and J by 3 bases, and 11 bases separated the two germline ends. In germline, CDR1 is KGHSH, CDR2 LQKENI. The full variable domain, with the rest looked up from reference TRBV18 and TRBJ1-1, is NAGVMQNPRHLVRRRGQEARLRCSPMKGHSHVYWYRQLPEEGLKFMVYLQKENIIDESGMPKERFSAEFPKEGPSILRIQQVVRGDSAAYFCASSLNRDTEAFFGQGTRLTVV.

The V and J genes are TRBV5-1 and TRBJ1-2, with TRBD1 as a possible D gene (6 bases). CDR3 length equals 13 residues. Trimming removed 2 bases from V and 3 bases from J, with 8 bases in between. Germline V CDR1 and CDR2: SGHRS, YFSETQ. CDR3 DNA: TGCGCCAGCAGCTTACAGGGTGACTATGGCTACACCTTC. It yields the protein CASSLQGDYGYTF. The variable domain in full, completed from reference TRBV5-1 and TRBJ1-2, reads KAGVTQTPRYLIKTRGQQVTLSCSPISGHRSVSWYQQTPGQGLQFLFEYFSETQRNKGNFPGRFSGRQFSNSRSEMNVSTLELGDSALYLCASSLQGDYGYTFGSGTRLTVV.

This clone showed up just once. This chain connects TRBV5-1 to TRBJ1-5; D possibly corresponds to TRBD1 (6 bases). The CDR3 totals 15 residues. The germline V gene encodes CDR1 SGHRS and CDR2 YFSETQ. The V end was cut by 0 bases, the J end by 7 bases, with 14 bases between. The chain's CDR3 is CASSLEGGVRQPQHF. For the CDR3, the DNA is TGCGCCAGCAGCTTGGAAGGGGGTGTACGGCAGCCCCAGCATTTT.

V and J are TRBV28 and TRBJ2-7; D uncertain. Trimming left V 8 bases short and J 6 bases short, with 8 bases between. Looked up from germline, CDR1 is MDHEN and CDR2 is SYDVKM. The CDR3 consists of 10 residues. DNA for the CDR3: TGTGCCAGCTCGAGGTTCGAGCAGTACTTC. This encodes CASSRFEQYF.

The sample holds one count of this clone. One end of the junction varies from germline; a read error may be responsible. V gene TRBV7-7 combines with J gene TRBJ2-2, with 7 bases that match TRBD1. The CDR3 sequence is 13 residues long. Germline V lookup: CDR1 SSHAT, CDR2 FNYEAQ (reference sequence). CDR3 bases: TGTGCTAGCAGCCTAGGGGGCAACGGGGAGCTGTTTTTT. Translated: CASSLGGNGELFF.

V gene TRBV19 combines with J gene TRBJ2-2; D gene uncertain. The V and J ends lost 5 bases and 3 bases respectively, with 13 bases between them. The germline V gene encodes CDR1 LNHDA and CDR2 SQIVND (reference sequence). CDR3 length: 15 amino acids. The CDR3 DNA sequence: TGTGCCAGTAGTCATTTGTACAGTGACACCGGGGAGCTGTTTTTT. As protein: CASSHLYSDTGELFF.